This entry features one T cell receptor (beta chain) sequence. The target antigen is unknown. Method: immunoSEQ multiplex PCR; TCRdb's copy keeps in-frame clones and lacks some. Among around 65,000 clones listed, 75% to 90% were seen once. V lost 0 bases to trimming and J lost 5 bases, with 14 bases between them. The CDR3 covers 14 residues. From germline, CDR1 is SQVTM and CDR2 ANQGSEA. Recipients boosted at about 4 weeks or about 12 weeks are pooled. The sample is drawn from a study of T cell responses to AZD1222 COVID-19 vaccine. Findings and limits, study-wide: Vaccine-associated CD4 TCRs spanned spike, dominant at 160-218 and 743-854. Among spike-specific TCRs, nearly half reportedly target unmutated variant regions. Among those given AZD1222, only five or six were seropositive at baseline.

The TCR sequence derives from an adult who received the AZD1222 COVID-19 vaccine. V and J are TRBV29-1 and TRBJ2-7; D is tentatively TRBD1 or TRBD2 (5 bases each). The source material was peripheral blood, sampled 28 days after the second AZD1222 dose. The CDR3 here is CSVEDSGRGDEQYF. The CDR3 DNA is TGCAGCGTTGAAGACAGCGGCCGGGGCGACGAGCAGTACTTC.